The source of this T cell receptor beta chain is a study of blood T cells in healthy people across ages. For the study at large: In model experiments, template switching was able to capture about one barcoded beta molecule for every two T cells that were present.

PCR was performed a second time for about 7 to 12 cycles using a sample-barcoded 5' primer and a J-beta primer mix. TCRdb passed the 5' RACE reads through MiXCR, listing each CDR3 protein once. Of roughly 720,000 distinct CDR3 sequences in the sample, 40% to 65% were seen once. CDR3 size: 14 residues. V was trimmed by 1 base and J by 3 bases, leaving 6 bases between them. CDR1 and CDR2 from the germline V gene are MNHEY and SVGEGT. The sequenced sample was blood. This sequence was found in an elderly man in good health. The rearrangement uses TRBV6-2 or TRBV6-3 and TRBJ2-2; D not certain. CDR3 protein: CASSYLDHTGELFF. The CDR3 nucleotides are TGTGCCAGCAGTTACTTAGATCACACCGGGGAGCTGTTTTTT.